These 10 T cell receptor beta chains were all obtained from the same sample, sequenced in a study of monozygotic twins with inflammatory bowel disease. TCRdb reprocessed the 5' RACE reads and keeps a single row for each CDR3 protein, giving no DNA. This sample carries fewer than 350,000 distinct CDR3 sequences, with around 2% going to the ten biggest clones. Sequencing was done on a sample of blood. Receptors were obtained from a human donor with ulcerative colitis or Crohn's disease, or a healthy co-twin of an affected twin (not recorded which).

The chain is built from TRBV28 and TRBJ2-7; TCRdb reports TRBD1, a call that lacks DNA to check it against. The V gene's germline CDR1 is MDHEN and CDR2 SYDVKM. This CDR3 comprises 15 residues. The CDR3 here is CASRVQSGRAYEQYF. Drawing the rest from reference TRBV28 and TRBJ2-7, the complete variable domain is DVKVTQSSRYLVKRTGEKVFLECVQDMDHENMFWYRQDPGLGLRLIYFSYDVKMKEKGDIPEGYSVSREKKERFSLILESASTNQTSMYLCASRVQSGRAYEQYFGPGTRLTVT.

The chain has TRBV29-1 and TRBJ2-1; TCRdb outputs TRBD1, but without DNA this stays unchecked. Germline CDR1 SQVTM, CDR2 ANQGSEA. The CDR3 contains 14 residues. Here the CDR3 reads CSVSDRGGDNEQFF.

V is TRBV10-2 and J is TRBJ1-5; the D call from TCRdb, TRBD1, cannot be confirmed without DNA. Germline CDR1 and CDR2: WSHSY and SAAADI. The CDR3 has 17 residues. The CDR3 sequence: CASSGGTGEVVRQPQHF.

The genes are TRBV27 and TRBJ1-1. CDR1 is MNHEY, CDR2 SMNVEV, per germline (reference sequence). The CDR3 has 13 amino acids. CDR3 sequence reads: CASSLSMGTEAFF.

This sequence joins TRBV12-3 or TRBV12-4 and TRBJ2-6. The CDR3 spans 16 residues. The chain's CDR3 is CASSLAGRSGANVLTF.

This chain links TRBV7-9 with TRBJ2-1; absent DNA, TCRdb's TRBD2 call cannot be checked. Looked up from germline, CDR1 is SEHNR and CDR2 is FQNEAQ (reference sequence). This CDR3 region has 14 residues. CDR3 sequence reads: CASRRTSGSNEQFF.

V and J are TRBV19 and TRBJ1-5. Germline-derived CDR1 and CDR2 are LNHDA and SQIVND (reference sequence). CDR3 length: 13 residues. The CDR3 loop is CASSIDLNQPQHF.

The CDR3 reads CASSMRSDTQYF. The chain recombines TRBV12-3 or TRBV12-4 with TRBJ2-3. The CDR3 extends over 12 amino acids.

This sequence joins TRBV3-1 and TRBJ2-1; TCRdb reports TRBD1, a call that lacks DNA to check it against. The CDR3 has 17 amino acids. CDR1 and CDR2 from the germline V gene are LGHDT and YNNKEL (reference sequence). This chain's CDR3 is CASSQILPGSLPVKQFF.

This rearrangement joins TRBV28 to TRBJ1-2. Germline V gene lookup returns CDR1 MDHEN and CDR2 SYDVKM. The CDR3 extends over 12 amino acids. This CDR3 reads CASRVFGYGYTF.